This T cell receptor beta chain was profiled in a study of blood T cell repertoires in COVID-19. Per the study methods: Nucleated cell counts were estimated from reference gene primer amplification. Assay: immunoSEQ multiplex PCR; the TCRdb copy retains only in-frame clones and omits some. V, J and clone size were drawn from that table, and D and trimming were deduced from the DNA. The data hold under 250,000 clones, with 88% observed a single time. Germline CDR1 and CDR2: MDHEN and SYDVKM. The CDR3 totals 14 residues. V trimming: 6 bases; J trimming: 7 bases; junction bases outside the gene matches: 9.

The chain joins TRBV28 to TRBJ1-5, with 7 positions matching TRBD1. Material: peripheral blood. This sequence was found in a woman aged 60-75 years with acute or convalescent COVID-19. CDR3 protein: CASRPTGVEQPQHF. In nucleotides, the CDR3 is TGTGCCAGCAGACCAACAGGGGTTGAGCAGCCCCAGCATTTT.